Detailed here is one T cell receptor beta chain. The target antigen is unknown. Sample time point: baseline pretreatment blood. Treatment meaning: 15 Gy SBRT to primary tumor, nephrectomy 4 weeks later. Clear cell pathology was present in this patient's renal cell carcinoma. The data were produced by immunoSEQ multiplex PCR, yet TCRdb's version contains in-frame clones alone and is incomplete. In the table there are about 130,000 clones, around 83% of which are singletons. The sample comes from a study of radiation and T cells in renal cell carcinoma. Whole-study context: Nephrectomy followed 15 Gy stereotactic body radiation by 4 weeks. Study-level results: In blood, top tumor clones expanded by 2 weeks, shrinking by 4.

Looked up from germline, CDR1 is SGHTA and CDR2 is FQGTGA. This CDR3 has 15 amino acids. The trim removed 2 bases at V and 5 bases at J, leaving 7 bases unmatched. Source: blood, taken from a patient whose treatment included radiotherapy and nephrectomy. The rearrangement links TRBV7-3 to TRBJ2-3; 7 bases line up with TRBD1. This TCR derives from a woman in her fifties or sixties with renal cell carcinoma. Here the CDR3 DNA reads TGTGCCAGCAGCTTATTGACAGGGTCAGTAGATACGCAGTATTTT. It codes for CASSLLTGSVDTQYF.